A single sample gave rise to the 21 T cell receptor beta chains below, sequenced in a study of regulatory T cells in long-lasting Graves disease. PBMCs were the source of the RNA used for TCR sequencing. TCRdb passed the reads through MiXCR, listing each CDR3 protein once. The sample lists approximately 1,500 distinct CDR3 sequences, approximately 80% occurring once. The sequences come from peripheral blood mononuclear cells (PBMCs), collected with antithyroid drug treatment, in newly diagnosed or persistent Graves disease (not recorded which). The receptors come from a woman aged 18-29 years with Graves disease.

The chain uses TRBV6-2 or TRBV6-3 and TRBJ2-1, with no clear D. The CDR3 extends over 15 amino acids. The germline CDR1 and CDR2 sequences are MNHEY and SVGEGT. V gave up 4 bases and J gave up 8 bases, with 18 bases separating them. The CDR3 protein is CASSLPRDNIDEQFF. The CDR3 DNA follows: TGTGCCAGCAGTTTGCCGAGAGATAACATCGATGAGCAGTTCTTC.

The chain couples TRBV4-1 to TRBJ2-1; maybe TRBD2 (5 bases). Germline V gene sequence: CDR1 MGHRA, CDR2 YSYEKL. V was clipped by 1 base and J by 4 bases, with 11 bases between them. CDR3 size: 15 residues. CDR3 in amino acids: CASSQAPDSYNEQFF. CDR3 coding DNA: TGCGCCAGCAGCCAAGCCCCGGACTCTTACAATGAGCAGTTCTTC.

The gene calls are TRBV12-3 or TRBV12-4 and TRBJ2-7, with 8 bases matching TRBD2. The CDR3 has 15 residues. Trimming cost V 6 bases and J 2 bases; bases outside gene matches: 9. The CDR3 DNA reads as TGTGCCAGCAGCTCCGGGGGACTAGTCACCTACGAGCAGTACTTC. Amino acid sequence: CASSSGGLVTYEQYF.

The chain is built from TRBV19 and TRBJ1-1; no definite D call. The germline gives CDR1 LNHDA, CDR2 SQIVND (reference sequence). The ends were cut back, 4 bases at V and 3 bases at J, with 12 bases in the middle. The CDR3 runs to 14 residues. Here the CDR3 reads CASSTIHRYTEAFF. CDR3 nucleotides: TGTGCCAGTAGTACCATCCATAGGTACACTGAAGCTTTCTTT. Full variable domain (missing parts from reference TRBV19 and TRBJ1-1): DGGITQSPKYLFRKEGQNVTLSCEQNLNHDAMYWYRQDPGQGLRLIYYSQIVNDFQKGDIAEGYSVSREKKESFPLTVTSAQKNPTAFYLCASSTIHRYTEAFFGQGTRLTVV.

The chain couples TRBV29-1 to TRBJ1-2; no definite D call. Germline values: CDR1 SQVTM, CDR2 ANQGSEA. The CDR3 runs to 15 residues. Trimming cost V 0 bases and J 1 base, with 12 bases left between them. CDR3 DNA sequence: TGCAGCGTTGAAGATGGGAGGCGGATTAACTATGGCTACACCTTC. This gives the protein CSVEDGRRINYGYTF.

The genes are TRBV6-5 and TRBJ2-3; D may match TRBD1 or TRBD2 (6 bases each). This CDR3 region has 12 residues. V was clipped by 5 bases and J by 8 bases, with 11 bases between them. CDR1 and CDR2 (germline): MNHEY, SVGAGI. CDR3 sequence (DNA): TGTGCCAGCAGTCCACAGGGAGGTACGCAGTATTTT. This gives the protein CASSPQGGTQYF.

This chain joins TRBV5-6 and TRBJ2-5; D is ambiguous. The CDR3 loop spans 11 amino acids. The V end was cut by 2 bases, the J end by 1 base, with 0 bases between. Germline V CDR1 and CDR2: SGHDT, YYEEEE. The CDR3 spells CASSFQETQYF. For the CDR3, the DNA is TGTGCCAGCAGCTTCCAAGAGACCCAGTACTTC.

The CDR3 DNA sequence: TGTGCCAGCAGCTCTTTAGGGGGATACCTATACAATGAGCAGTTCTTC. Translated, it gives CASSSLGGYLYNEQFF. The chain links TRBV11-1 to TRBJ2-1, with TRBD1 as a possible D gene (6 bases). The CDR3 has 16 residues. Germline V gene lookup returns CDR1 SGHAT and CDR2 FQDESV (reference sequence). V gave up 4 bases and J gave up 4 bases, with 17 bases separating them.

In this sample, this clonotype turned up once. The rearrangement links TRBV4-1 to TRBJ1-2; maybe TRBD1 (6 bases). Germline V gene lookup returns CDR1 MGHRA and CDR2 YSYEKL. The CDR3 consists of 15 residues. Trimming pared 4 bases from V and 7 bases from J, leaving 19 bases between. The CDR3 loop reads CASSPGWGREAGYTF. The CDR3 DNA follows: TGCGCCAGCAGCCCCGGTTGGGGGCGGGAAGCTGGCTACACCTTC.

The gene calls are TRBV7-9 and TRBJ2-1; tentatively, D is TRBD1 (5 bases). Trimming stripped 5 bases from V and 9 bases from J, with 17 bases between. The CDR3 loop spans 14 amino acids. CDR1 and CDR2 (germline): SEHNR, FQNEAQ (reference sequence). The CDR3 loop reads CASSGLGAYGEQFF. The CDR3 nucleotides are TGTGCCAGCAGCGGCCTTGGGGCGTACGGTGAGCAGTTCTTC.

The chain combines TRBV29-1 with TRBJ2-5, with TRBD1 identical over 9 bases. CDR1 and CDR2 from the germline V gene are SQVTM and ANQGSEA. Unmatched junction bases numbered 5, after V lost 4 bases and J lost 5 bases. This CDR3 spans 13 amino acids. The DNA for the CDR3 is TGCAGCGTTGGACAGGGGGTTGTCGAGACCCAGTACTTC. Protein: CSVGQGVVETQYF.

This CDR3 reads CATSRDRRPGQGNTGELFF. For the CDR3, the DNA is TGTGCCACCAGCAGAGATCGCCGGCCGGGGCAGGGGAACACCGGGGAGCTGTTTTTT. The chain uses TRBV15 and TRBJ2-2; the D gene could be TRBD1 or TRBD2 (5 bases each). V lost 0 bases and J lost 1, with 18 bases in between. Germline CDR1 reads LNHNV; CDR2 reads YYDKDF (reference sequence). The CDR3 totals 19 residues. The variable domain in full, with the rest retrieved from reference TRBV15 and TRBJ2-2, is DAMVIQNPRYQVTQFGKPVTLSCSQTLNHNVMYWYQQKSSQAPKLLFHYYDKDFNNEADTPDNFQSRRPNTSFCFLDIRSPGLGDTAMYLCATSRDRRPGQGNTGELFFGEGSRLTVL.

The genes are TRBV2 and TRBJ2-1; 7 bases are shared with TRBD1. The V gene's germline CDR1 is SNHLY and CDR2 FYNNEI. This CDR3 contains 18 residues. Trimming took 0 bases from V and 4 from J; bases not matched to a gene: 12. The CDR3 DNA sequence: TGTGCCAGCAGTGAAGCGCCGGACAGGTCCTATAGATACAATGAGCAGTTCTTC. It is translated as CASSEAPDRSYRYNEQFF.

The CDR3 protein is CASSFIGLAGAPDTQYF. Written as DNA, the CDR3 is TGTGCCAGCAGCTTCATCGGACTAGCGGGGGCCCCAGATACGCAGTATTTT. The V call is TRBV11-1, the J call TRBJ2-3; TRBD2 matches 13 bases. The V gene end was trimmed by 3 bases and the J gene end by 4 bases; junction bases not matched to a gene: 7. This CDR3 spans 17 amino acids. CDR1 is SGHAT, CDR2 FQDESV, per germline (reference sequence).

The chain links TRBV27 to TRBJ2-2, with 11 positions matching TRBD2. The V gene end was trimmed by 5 bases and the J gene end by 4 bases; junction bases not matched to a gene: 15. This CDR3 region has 19 residues. Germline CDR1 is MNHEY and CDR2 is SMNVEV (reference sequence). CDR3 DNA: TGTGCCAGCAGTCGCCCCTCCCTGGGACTAGCGGTTATCACCGGGGAGCTGTTTTTT. Amino acids: CASSRPSLGLAVITGELFF.

This clonotype was picked up one time. V and J are TRBV27 and TRBJ2-7, with D possibly TRBD2 on 6 matching bases. The CDR3 covers 15 residues. Germline V gene data show CDR1 as MNHEY and CDR2 as SMNVEV (reference sequence). Trimming left V 6 bases short and J 3 bases short, with 18 bases between. The CDR3 sequence: CASRIFGSYGYEQYF. Here the CDR3 DNA reads TGTGCCAGCAGAATATTCGGGAGTTACGGCTACGAGCAGTACTTC.

The chain joins TRBV20-1 to TRBJ2-1; 12 nucleotides agree with TRBD2. V shed 6 bases, J shed 6 bases, and the junction held 3 bases outside the gene matches. This CDR3 comprises 13 residues. Germline V gene sequence: CDR1 DFQATT, CDR2 SNEGSKA (reference sequence). The CDR3 spells CSAGLAGLNEQFF. In nucleotides, the CDR3 is TGCAGTGCAGGACTAGCGGGACTCAATGAGCAGTTCTTC.

This chain uses TRBV19 with TRBJ1-4; TRBD1 aligns across 9 bases. The CDR3 runs 14 residues. J was trimmed by 6 bases and V by 7 bases; bases with no gene match: 6. In germline, CDR1 is LNHDA, CDR2 SQIVND (reference sequence). CDR3 coding DNA: TGTGCCAGTAAAATGCGGGACAGGGATGAAAAACTGTTTTTT. Protein: CASKMRDRDEKLFF.

The chain couples TRBV5-6 to TRBJ2-7; TRBD2 agrees at 9 bases. Unmatched junction bases numbered 5, after V lost 3 bases and J lost 4 bases. Per the germline V gene, CDR1 is SGHDT and CDR2 is YYEEEE. This CDR3 comprises 14 residues. The CDR3 DNA sequence: TGTGCCAGCAGCTCCCTGCTAGCGGGATACGAGCAGTACGTC. Its protein is CASSSLLAGYEQYV.

V is TRBV20-1 and J is TRBJ1-2; D possibly corresponds to TRBD1 (5 bases). This CDR3 comprises 12 residues. With 1 base removed from V and 7 bases from J, the gap between germline ends came to 10 bases. The V gene's germline CDR1 is DFQATT and CDR2 SNEGSKA (reference sequence). Here the CDR3 reads CSARVRVAGYTF. CDR3 DNA: TGCAGTGCTAGAGTCAGGGTGGCTGGCTACACCTTC.

This chain uses TRBV7-9 with TRBJ1-1, with D tentatively TRBD1 (5 bases). CDR3 length: 15 amino acids. The V gene lost 5 bases and the J gene lost 1 base, with 14 bases spanning the gap. Germline lookup yields CDR1 SEHNR and CDR2 FQNEAQ (reference sequence). The CDR3 loop reads CASSPSKGPNTEAFF. The CDR3 coding sequence is TGTGCCAGCAGCCCCTCAAAGGGACCGAACACTGAAGCTTTCTTT.